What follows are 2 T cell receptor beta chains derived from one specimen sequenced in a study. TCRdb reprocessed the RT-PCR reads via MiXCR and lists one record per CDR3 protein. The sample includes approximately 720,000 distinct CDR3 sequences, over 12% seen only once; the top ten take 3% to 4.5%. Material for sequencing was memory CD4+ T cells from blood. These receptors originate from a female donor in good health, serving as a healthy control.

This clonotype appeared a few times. Here the CDR3 reads CASSQEHLTATGELFF. CDR3 bases: TGCGCCAGCAGCCAGGAGCATCTCACAGCAACCGGGGAGCTGTTTTTT. The chain carries TRBV4-3 and TRBJ2-2; D call uncertain. Germline V CDR1 and CDR2: LGHNA, YSLEER. The V gene lost 3 bases and the J gene lost 5 bases, with 16 bases spanning the gap. This CDR3 comprises 16 residues.

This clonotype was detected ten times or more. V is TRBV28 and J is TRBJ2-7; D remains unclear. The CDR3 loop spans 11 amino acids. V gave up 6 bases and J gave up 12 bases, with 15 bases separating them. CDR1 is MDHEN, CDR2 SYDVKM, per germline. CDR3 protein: CASSYGPYRYF. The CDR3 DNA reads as TGTGCCAGCAGCTACGGGCCTTACCGGTACTTC. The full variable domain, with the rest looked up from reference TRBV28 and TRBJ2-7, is DVKVTQSSRYLVKRTGEKVFLECVQDMDHENMFWYRQDPGLGLRLIYFSYDVKMKEKGDIPEGYSVSREKKERFSLILESASTNQTSMYLCASSYGPYRYFGPGTRLTVT.